These 27 T cell receptor beta chains came from one sample sequenced in a study of beta chain features in type 1 diabetes (dated by TCRdb to 2017 to 2018). Libraries were prepared through the immunoSEQ multiplex PCR assay. The entire isolated RNA was reverse transcribed using the High Capacity cDNA Reverse Transcription Kit, and thus expressed TCRB transcripts were sequenced. In its TCRdb copy, this immuneACCESS table keeps in-frame sequences only and misses some clones. Where compared with another copy, unresolved V genes explain less than half of these, and the others have no known cause. The sample yields over 700,000 clones; under 20% were counted once. The ten largest make up 0.02% to 0.025% of the sample. Sequenced sample: naive CD4+ T cells from blood. In light of the paper, this sample's cell subset or site label describes: true naive CD4+ T cells. These receptors were obtained from a young woman in good health.

This chain joins TRBV14 and TRBJ2-1; unclear D gene. The CDR3 length is 16 residues. CDR1 and CDR2 (germline): SGHDN, FVKESK. V was shortened by 4 bases and J by 3 bases, with 16 bases between the two germline ends. CDR3 nucleotide sequence: TGTGCCAGCAGCCCCCCCCCGAGCGCCGGCTACAATGAGCAGTTCTTC. Translation: CASSPPPSAGYNEQFF.

This clone was observed a handful of times. The CDR3 DNA sequence: TGCGCCAGCAGCTTACAGGGTGACCTTTATGGCTACACCTTC. The encoded protein is CASSLQGDLYGYTF. The chain employs TRBV5-1 and TRBJ1-2; TRBD1 is a possible D gene (6 bases). The CDR3 consists of 14 residues. V was shortened by 2 bases and J by 5 bases, with 13 bases between the two germline ends. CDR1 is SGHRS, CDR2 YFSETQ, per germline.

Comment on this clone: The identical CDR3 is also encoded by other nucleotide sequences in the sample. V and J are TRBV20-1 and TRBJ2-3, with D unresolved. Germline V gives CDR1 DFQATT, CDR2 SNEGSKA (reference sequence). The length of the CDR3 is 10 residues. V lost 3 bases and J lost 7, with 5 bases in between. This CDR3 is CSASDYTQYF. DNA for the CDR3: TGCAGTGCTAGCGACTATACGCAGTATTTT.

This clone appeared a few times. In the same sample, other DNA sequences code for this CDR3. The chain couples TRBV9 to TRBJ2-1; TRBD2 matches 8 bases. CDR1 is SGDLS, CDR2 YYNGEE, per germline. CDR3 size: 15 residues. V lost 0 bases to trimming and J lost 4 bases; unmatched junction nucleotides: 3. DNA of the CDR3: TGTGCCAGCAGCGTAGCAGCGGGGGTATACAATGAGCAGTTCTTC. As protein: CASSVAAGVYNEQFF.

This clone was picked up a small number of times. The V call is TRBV28, the J call TRBJ2-7, with D hard to call. The germline V gene has CDR1 MDHEN and CDR2 SYDVKM. CDR3 length: 11 residues. The germline V and J ends were trimmed by 7 bases and 5 bases, with 9 bases remaining between them. This chain's CDR3 is CASKQDHEQYF. The CDR3 DNA follows: TGTGCCAGCAAGCAGGACCACGAGCAGTACTTC.

This clone was detected only a few times. The V and J genes are TRBV4-3 and TRBJ2-5; the D call may be TRBD1 or TRBD2 (5 bases each). Trimming pared 5 bases from V and 3 bases from J, leaving 13 bases between. The germline CDR1 and CDR2 sequences are LGHNA and YSLEER. The CDR3 contains 14 residues. CDR3 loop: CASSWGWGEETQYF. DNA for the CDR3: TGCGCCAGCAGCTGGGGGTGGGGAGAAGAGACCCAGTACTTC.

This clone was counted between two and nine times. CDR3 coding DNA: TGTGCCAGCAGCGCGGGAGTCCTCAATGAGCAGTTCTTC. Translated, it gives CASSAGVLNEQFF. The chain recombines TRBV9 with TRBJ2-1, with D maybe TRBD2 (6 bases). V gave up 3 bases and J gave up 6 bases, with 10 bases separating them. The germline gives CDR1 SGDLS, CDR2 YYNGEE. The CDR3 covers 13 residues.

This clone showed up just a few times. The rearrangement joins TRBV6-6 to TRBJ1-5; 7 bases map to TRBD1. The length of the CDR3 is 15 residues. Germline CDR1 is MNHNY and CDR2 is SVGAGI (reference sequence). The trim removed 1 base at V and 6 bases at J, leaving 6 bases unmatched. The CDR3 loop is CASSYFDRESQPQHF. In DNA form, the CDR3 reads TGTGCCAGCAGTTACTTCGACAGGGAGAGTCAGCCCCAGCATTTT.

This clone was detected only a few times. The chain carries TRBV7-6 and TRBJ2-1; tentatively, D is TRBD1 or TRBD2 (5 bases each). Germline CDR1 reads SGHVS; CDR2 reads FNYEAQ. Trimming removed 5 bases from V and 4 bases from J, with 12 bases in between. The CDR3 loop spans 14 amino acids. CDR3 sequence: CASSTGTPYNEQFF. The CDR3 region has the DNA TGTGCCAGCAGCACCGGGACCCCTTACAATGAGCAGTTCTTC.

The chain employs TRBV29-1 and TRBJ2-3; 9 bases are shared with TRBD1. This CDR3 has 16 amino acids. Germline assignment: CDR1 SQVTM and CDR2 ANQGSEA. The junction had 9 bases not matched to a gene; V was cut back by 3 bases and J by 2 bases. CDR3 in DNA: TGCAGCGTTGAGGGAACCGGGACAGGGATCACAGATACGCAGTATTTT. Protein: CSVEGTGTGITDTQYF.

This clone was picked up a small number of times. The CDR3 is CASSVAFRREGTEAFF. The CDR3 DNA reads TGTGCCAGCTCAGTGGCTTTTCGCAGGGAAGGGACTGAAGCTTTCTTT. This rearrangement joins TRBV18 to TRBJ1-1; tentatively, D is TRBD1 (5 bases). This CDR3 is built from 16 residues. Germline V gives CDR1 KGHSH, CDR2 LQKENI. Trimming stripped 5 bases from V and 5 bases from J, with 21 bases between.

The chain combines TRBV7-9 with TRBJ2-6; possibly TRBD1 for D (5 bases). CDR3 length: 18 residues. V lost 2 bases and J lost 4, with 18 bases in between. CDR1 is SEHNR, CDR2 FQNEAQ, per germline (reference sequence). The CDR3 is CASSLRGRDPRGANVLTF. CDR3 sequence (DNA): TGTGCCAGCAGCTTACGAGGCAGGGATCCTCGCGGGGCCAACGTCCTGACTTTC.

This clone was detected only a few times. The V gene is TRBV30, the J gene TRBJ1-2, with D possibly TRBD1 on 5 matching bases. Per the germline V gene, CDR1 is GTSNPN and CDR2 is SVGIG (reference sequence). V was cut by 8 bases and J by 1 base, with 14 bases left in between. CDR3 length: 13 amino acids. Here the CDR3 reads CAGGTDGNYGYTF. The CDR3 DNA reads as TGTGCCGGCGGGACTGACGGTAACTATGGCTACACCTTC.

This clone turned up a few times. This rearrangement joins TRBV5-8 to TRBJ2-7, with D possibly being TRBD1 or TRBD2 (5 bases each). Germline V gene sequence: CDR1 SGHTS, CDR2 YDEGEE. With 6 bases removed from V and 3 bases from J, the gap between germline ends came to 16 bases. There are 14 residues in the CDR3. CDR3 in amino acids: CASIVSRDRYEQYF. CDR3 nucleotides: TGTGCCAGCATCGTAAGCCGGGACCGCTACGAGCAGTACTTC.

The gene calls are TRBV7-8 and TRBJ2-3; D is possibly TRBD2 (5 bases). This CDR3 is 16 amino acids long. Germline V gene data show CDR1 as SGHVS and CDR2 as FQNEAQ. V shed 2 bases and J shed 5 bases, with 17 bases lying between them. The CDR3 is CASSLRRTLRGDTQYF. CDR3 nucleotides: TGTGCCAGCAGCTTACGTAGGACTCTCCGTGGAGATACGCAGTATTTT.

This chain uses TRBV5-1 with TRBJ2-5; D gene uncertain. Germline CDR1 is SGHRS and CDR2 is YFSETQ. Trimming stripped 3 bases from V and 5 bases from J, with 8 bases between. This CDR3 contains 12 residues. CDR3 coding DNA: TGCGCCAGCAGCTCTCAGTCGGAGACCCAGTACTTC. Its translation: CASSSQSETQYF. Combining the CDR3 with reference TRBV5-1 and TRBJ2-5 gives the whole variable domain KAGVTQTPRYLIKTRGQQVTLSCSPISGHRSVSWYQQTPGQGLQFLFEYFSETQRNKGNFPGRFSGRQFSNSRSEMNVSTLELGDSALYLCASSSQSETQYFGPGTRLLVL.

The CDR3 protein is CASTLGLVSYEQYF. The CDR3 DNA follows: TGTGCCAGCACCCTCGGACTAGTGAGCTACGAGCAGTACTTC. The rearrangement uses TRBV28 and TRBJ2-7; TRBD2 aligns across 7 bases. The germline CDR1 and CDR2 sequences are MDHEN and SYDVKM. J lost 3 bases, V lost 7 bases, and 9 bases had no gene match. The CDR3 totals 14 residues. Full variable domain (remainder filled in from reference TRBV28 and TRBJ2-7): DVKVTQSSRYLVKRTGEKVFLECVQDMDHENMFWYRQDPGLGLRLIYFSYDVKMKEKGDIPEGYSVSREKKERFSLILESASTNQTSMYLCASTLGLVSYEQYFGPGTRLTVT.

DNA of the CDR3: TGTGCCACGGCGGGGAACACTGAAGCTTTCTTT. It encodes CATAGNTEAFF. This chain connects TRBV10-3 to TRBJ1-1; D remains ambiguous. Trimming shortened V by 10 bases and J by 1 base, and 7 bases separated the two germline ends. Germline V gene sequence: CDR1 ENHRY, CDR2 SYGVKD. The CDR3 extends over 11 amino acids.

J is TRBJ1-1 and V is TRBV27; perhaps TRBD1 as D (6 bases). V lost 3 bases, J lost 6 bases, and 14 bases lay in between. The length of the CDR3 is 14 residues. CDR1 is MNHEY, CDR2 SMNVEV, per germline (reference sequence). The CDR3 here is CASSLGGHAAEAFF. In nucleotides, the CDR3 is TGTGCCAGCAGTTTGGGGGGGCACGCGGCTGAAGCTTTCTTT.

The V call is TRBV7-9, the J call TRBJ2-6; D uncertain. Looked up from germline, CDR1 is SEHNR and CDR2 is FQNEAQ (reference sequence). The V end was cut by 5 bases, the J end by 3 bases, with 11 bases between. This CDR3 spans 15 amino acids. The CDR3 here is CASSDGPRGANVLTF. Here the CDR3 DNA reads TGTGCCAGCAGCGATGGACCTCGTGGGGCCAACGTCCTGACTTTC.

This chain connects TRBV6-6 to TRBJ2-3; D ambiguous. The CDR3 runs to 16 residues. Germline V gene data show CDR1 as MNHNY and CDR2 as SVGAGI (reference sequence). V was clipped by 5 bases and J by 1 base, with 16 bases between them. In DNA, the CDR3 is TGTGCCAGCAGTCTAACACGGTCCCTAGGCACAGATACGCAGTATTTT. Translation: CASSLTRSLGTDTQYF.

V usage is TRBV5-4 and J usage is TRBJ2-7; the D call may be TRBD1 or TRBD2 (5 bases each). Germline V gene data show CDR1 as SGHNT and CDR2 as YYREEE (reference sequence). This CDR3 has 16 residues. Trimming removed 0 bases at V and 2 bases at J, with 15 bases between. CDR3 loop: CASSLATGAIPYEQYF. The DNA of the CDR3 is TGTGCCAGCAGCTTGGCCACCGGGGCGATTCCCTACGAGCAGTACTTC.

This clone was seen a few times. This rearrangement joins TRBV7-3 to TRBJ2-3; 9 nucleotides agree with TRBD1. J gave up 4 bases and V 5 bases, and 13 bases lay outside the gene matches. The germline gives CDR1 SGHTA, CDR2 FQGTGA. The CDR3 has 17 amino acids. The CDR3 sequence: CASSPTRGTGTADTQYF. In nucleotides, the CDR3 is TGTGCCAGCAGCCCAACTCGCGGGACAGGGACAGCAGATACGCAGTATTTT.

The chain joins TRBV5-6 to TRBJ2-3, with D uncertain. The germline gives CDR1 SGHDT, CDR2 YYEEEE. CDR3 length: 14 amino acids. With 6 bases removed from V and 9 bases from J, the gap between germline ends came to 20 bases. The CDR3 coding sequence is TGTGCCAGCACCGTGGGCCCGCAGATCGTAACGCAGTATTTT. Protein sequence: CASTVGPQIVTQYF. Full variable domain (rest looked up from reference TRBV5-6 and TRBJ2-3): DAGVTQSPTHLIKTRGQQVTLRCSPKSGHDTVSWYQQALGQGPQFIFQYYEEEERQRGNFPDRFSGHQFPNYSSELNVNALLLGDSALYLCASTVGPQIVTQYFGPGTRLTVL.

The V call is TRBV12-5, the J call TRBJ2-1, with D perhaps matching TRBD1 or TRBD2 (5 bases each). CDR1 and CDR2 (germline): LGHNT, FRNRAP. V lost 5 bases and J lost 4, with 12 bases in between. The CDR3 extends over 14 amino acids. CDR3 coding DNA: TGTGCTAGTGGTCGGGGCAGCGGATACAATGAGCAGTTCTTC. Its translation: CASGRGSGYNEQFF.

This clone showed up just a few times. V and J are TRBV18 and TRBJ2-5; D ambiguous. CDR1 is KGHSH and CDR2 is LQKENI in the germline V gene. The CDR3 has 13 residues. V lost 6 bases to trimming and J lost 4 bases, with 12 bases between them. For the CDR3, the DNA is TGTGCCAGCTCCCGAGACAATGGAGAGACCCAGTACTTC. This sequence encodes CASSRDNGETQYF.

A few counts support this clone. The chain carries TRBV10-3 and TRBJ1-2; TRBD1 might be the D (6 bases). CDR1 is ENHRY, CDR2 SYGVKD, per germline. The germline V and J ends were trimmed by 3 bases and 3 bases, with 14 bases remaining between them. CDR3 length: 15 amino acids. CDR3: CAISEGGGADYGYTF. DNA of the CDR3: TGTGCCATCAGTGAAGGCGGGGGCGCCGACTATGGCTACACCTTC.